What follows are 20 T cell receptor beta chains derived from one specimen sequenced in a study of blood T cell repertoires in COVID-19. Here immunoSEQ multiplex PCR was the method, and the copy in TCRdb shows in-frame clones only, minus some. The sample gives 140,000 to 150,000 clones, 75% to 90% of which show up once; 2.5% to 3% is in the top ten. The sequenced material came from peripheral blood. The receptors originated from a man between 60 and 75 years old with active or convalescent COVID-19.

The gene calls are TRBV19 and TRBJ2-5; no clear D. CDR3 length: 12 amino acids. The V gene lost 7 bases and the J gene lost 0 bases, with 6 bases spanning the gap. CDR1 is LNHDA, CDR2 SQIVND, per germline (reference sequence). CDR3 region: CASTSYQETQYF. CDR3 nucleotides: TGTGCCAGTACCTCGTACCAAGAGACCCAGTACTTC. Looking up the rest from reference TRBV19 and TRBJ2-5 gives the full variable domain: DGGITQSPKYLFRKEGQNVTLSCEQNLNHDAMYWYRQDPGQGLRLIYYSQIVNDFQKGDIAEGYSVSREKKESFPLTVTSAQKNPTAFYLCASTSYQETQYFGPGTRLLVL.

This clone was observed a handful of times. This chain links TRBV27 with TRBJ1-6, with TRBD1 as a possible D gene (5 bases). This CDR3 is built from 14 residues. Trimming took 5 bases from V and 3 from J, leaving 8 bases between them. In germline, CDR1 is MNHEY, CDR2 SMNVEV (reference sequence). CDR3 region: CASSRGSYNSPLHF. The CDR3 DNA reads as TGTGCCAGCAGTAGGGGCAGCTATAATTCACCCCTCCACTTT.

The chain couples TRBV6-5 to TRBJ1-2; weak D call: TRBD1 (6 bases). The CDR3 covers 14 residues. Germline lookup yields CDR1 MNHEY and CDR2 SVGAGI. Trimming stripped 5 bases from V and 6 bases from J, with 16 bases between. The CDR3 sequence: CASSPLRQVHGYTF. In nucleotides, the CDR3 is TGTGCCAGCAGTCCACTCCGACAGGTACATGGCTACACCTTC.

This rearrangement joins TRBV2 to TRBJ2-1; 7 bases align to TRBD2. The germline V gene encodes CDR1 SNHLY and CDR2 FYNNEI. This CDR3 is built from 16 residues. V gave up 2 bases and J gave up 6 bases; unmatched junction bases: 10. The chain's CDR3 is CASSETSSGTTNEQFF. The CDR3 DNA reads as TGTGCCAGCAGTGAAACTTCATCCGGGACTACCAATGAGCAGTTCTTC.

J is TRBJ2-7 and V is TRBV9, with 7 bases matching TRBD2. The junction had 6 bases not matched to a gene; V was cut back by 3 bases and J by 0 bases. CDR3 length equals 15 residues. Germline V CDR1 and CDR2: SGDLS, YYNGEE. This CDR3 is CASSAGTTGSYEQYF. CDR3 bases: TGTGCCAGCAGCGCAGGGACTACGGGCTCCTACGAGCAGTACTTC.

The rearrangement links TRBV11-2 to TRBJ1-3, with 8 bases aligning to TRBD1. The germline V gene encodes CDR1 SGHAT and CDR2 FQNNGV. Germline trimming cut 5 bases from V and 3 bases from J; bases unmatched to any gene: 6. The CDR3 is 15 amino acids. CDR3 sequence (DNA): TGTGCCAGCAGCCCGCAGGGGGCGGATGGAAACACCATATATTTT. As protein: CASSPQGADGNTIYF.

V gene TRBV6-1 combines with J gene TRBJ2-1; maybe TRBD2 (5 bases). CDR3 length equals 16 residues. Trimming cost V 2 bases and J 0 bases, with 11 bases left between them. The germline V gene encodes CDR1 MNHNS and CDR2 SASEGT. CDR3 protein: CASSESSASSYNEQFF. CDR3 sequence (DNA): TGTGCCAGCAGTGAAAGTAGCGCCAGCTCCTACAATGAGCAGTTCTTC.

The chain employs TRBV9 and TRBJ1-1; D perhaps matches TRBD1 (5 bases). V was pared by 0 bases and J by 4 bases, with 10 bases between. Germline lookup yields CDR1 SGDLS and CDR2 YYNGEE. This CDR3 is 14 amino acids long. CDR3 in amino acids: CASSVVEGRTEAFF. DNA for the CDR3: TGTGCCAGCAGCGTAGTGGAGGGGCGCACTGAAGCTTTCTTT.

This clone has just one count. The rearrangement links TRBV27 to TRBJ1-4; 7 bases match TRBD1. V shed 4 bases and J 4 bases; nucleotides not matched to a gene: 6. Germline assignment: CDR1 MNHEY and CDR2 SMNVEV (reference sequence). The CDR3 is 15 residues long. The CDR3 loop reads CASSWRQGDNEKLFF. CDR3 bases: TGTGCCAGCAGTTGGCGACAGGGAGATAATGAAAAACTGTTTTTT.

This clone was detected only once. The sample contains more than one DNA sequence encoding this CDR3. The V and J genes are TRBV28 and TRBJ1-1; possibly TRBD1 for D (6 bases). The ends were cut back, 5 bases at V and 1 base at J, with 11 bases in the middle. Germline CDR1 reads MDHEN; CDR2 reads SYDVKM. The CDR3 covers 14 residues. The CDR3 loop reads CASSLLDRNTEAFF. The CDR3 nucleotides are TGTGCCAGCAGTCTCCTGGACAGGAACACTGAAGCTTTCTTT.

This clone was counted a few times. This rearrangement joins TRBV6-4 to TRBJ2-2, with 7 bases matching TRBD1. This CDR3 has 15 residues. CDR1 MRHNA and CDR2 SNTAGT come from the germline V gene. V lost 6 bases, J lost 4 bases, and 8 bases stayed unmatched. Written as DNA, the CDR3 is TGTGCCAGCAGCCCACGGGACAGTCTCACCGGGGAGCTGTTTTTT. As protein: CASSPRDSLTGELFF.

V is TRBV7-8 and J is TRBJ2-7, with 7 bases matching TRBD1. With V trimmed by 5 bases and J by 0 bases, 4 bases remained unmatched. Germline loops: CDR1 SGHVS, CDR2 FQNEAQ. The CDR3 sequence is 14 residues long. The CDR3 region is CASSLRDSSYEQYF. DNA for the CDR3: TGTGCCAGCAGCCTCCGGGACAGCTCCTACGAGCAGTACTTC.

A note on this clone: The sample holds other DNA sequences that translate to the same CDR3. This chain links TRBV19 with TRBJ2-5, with D unclear. CDR3 length: 13 amino acids. V was clipped by 1 base and J by 2 bases, with 5 bases between them. Germline CDR1 reads LNHDA; CDR2 reads SQIVND (reference sequence). The CDR3 loop reads CASSIGRQETQYF. DNA of the CDR3: TGTGCCAGTAGTATAGGGAGACAAGAGACCCAGTACTTC.

The rearrangement joins TRBV12-5 to TRBJ1-1; 8 bases are shared with TRBD1. The CDR3 loop spans 14 amino acids. V lost 5 bases, J lost 4 bases, and 6 bases stayed unmatched. Germline V gene data show CDR1 as LGHNT and CDR2 as FRNRAP. CDR3 protein: CASGPTGAFTEAFF. The DNA for the CDR3 is TGTGCTAGTGGTCCGACAGGGGCGTTCACTGAAGCTTTCTTT. Drawing the rest from reference TRBV12-5 and TRBJ1-1, the complete variable domain is DARVTQTPRHKVTEMGQEVTMRCQPILGHNTVFWYRQTMMQGLELLAYFRNRAPLDDSGMPKDRFSAEMPDATLATLKIQPSEPRDSAVYFCASGPTGAFTEAFFGQGTRLTVV.

This chain's CDR3 is CASSYRTGDTEAFF. CDR3 DNA: TGCGCCAGCAGCTACCGGACAGGGGACACTGAAGCTTTCTTT. The chain joins TRBV5-1 to TRBJ1-1, with TRBD1 matching 9 bases. CDR1 is SGHRS and CDR2 is YFSETQ in the germline V gene. Trimming removed 3 bases from V and 3 bases from J; junction bases left unmatched: 3. This CDR3 comprises 14 residues.

The J gene is TRBJ2-1, the V gene TRBV5-6, with TRBD2 identical over 10 bases. V trimming: 0 bases; J trimming: 6 bases; junction bases outside the gene matches: 3. Germline lookup yields CDR1 SGHDT and CDR2 YYEEEE. This CDR3 has 15 amino acids. The CDR3 DNA reads as TGTGCCAGCAGCTTGGTGACTAGCGGGCGCAATGAGCAGTTCTTC. It specifies CASSLVTSGRNEQFF.

The chain couples TRBV4-3 to TRBJ1-2; 8 bases line up with TRBD1. There are 16 residues in the CDR3. Unmatched junction bases numbered 8, after V lost 0 bases and J lost 5 bases. From germline, CDR1 is LGHNA and CDR2 YSLEER. The CDR3 DNA sequence: TGCGCCAGCAGCCAAGATCGGCAGGGGGCGCGGTATGGCTACACCTTC. Protein: CASSQDRQGARYGYTF.

The chain is built from TRBV28 and TRBJ1-2, with D possibly TRBD1 on 6 matching bases. CDR3 size: 13 residues. Per germline, CDR1 MDHEN and CDR2 SYDVKM. V was trimmed by 7 bases and J by 13 bases, leaving 22 bases between them. The CDR3, as DNA: TGTGCCAGCACCCTATCTACAGGACAGAACTCCACCTTC. Translated: CASTLSTGQNSTF.

The rearrangement uses TRBV25-1 and TRBJ2-3; D gene ambiguous. This CDR3 is 13 amino acids long. The V gene lost 4 bases and the J gene lost 0 bases, with 5 bases spanning the gap. Germline CDR1 is MGHDK and CDR2 is SYGVNS. The CDR3 loop is CASSAPSTDTQYF. In DNA form, the CDR3 reads TGTGCCAGCAGTGCCCCTAGCACAGATACGCAGTATTTT.

This chain links TRBV28 with TRBJ1-1; D might be TRBD1 (6 bases). This CDR3 has 13 residues. The germline gives CDR1 MDHEN, CDR2 SYDVKM. V was shortened by 6 bases and J by 11 bases, with 19 bases between the two germline ends. CDR3 loop: CASSEGVRVGAFF. CDR3 in DNA: TGTGCCAGCAGCGAGGGGGTGAGGGTCGGTGCTTTCTTT.